The 9 T cell receptor beta chains presented below share a single source sample, sequenced in a study of blood T cell repertoires in COVID-19. Produced via immunoSEQ multiplex PCR; TCRdb's table is partial and in-frame only. The repertoire holds 270,000 or so clones, with more than 65% as singletons. Specimen: peripheral blood. These TCRs come from a woman between 18 and 30 years old with acute or convalescent COVID-19.

V gene TRBV5-5 combines with J gene TRBJ1-1, with 7 bases matching TRBD1. This CDR3 is built from 14 residues. After removal of 4 bases from V and 3 bases from J, the junction contained 6 bases not matched to a gene. Germline values: CDR1 SGHKS, CDR2 YYEKEE (reference sequence). The chain's CDR3 is CASSKTGVDTEAFF. The CDR3 nucleotides read TGTGCCAGCAGCAAAACAGGGGTCGACACTGAAGCTTTCTTT.

The chain uses TRBV9 and TRBJ2-1; 10 bases agree with TRBD2. Germline V gives CDR1 SGDLS, CDR2 YYNGEE. With V trimmed by 0 bases and J by 4 bases, 4 bases remained unmatched. This CDR3 contains 16 residues. The CDR3 DNA reads as TGTGCCAGCAGCGTAGTGACTAGCGGGCTATACAATGAGCAGTTCTTC. Its translation: CASSVVTSGLYNEQFF. Filled out from reference TRBV9 and TRBJ2-1, the complete variable domain reads DSGVTQTPKHLITATGQRVTLRCSPRSGDLSVYWYQQSLDQGLQFLIQYYNGEERAKGNILERFSAQQFPDLHSELNLSSLELGDSALYFCASSVVTSGLYNEQFFGPGTRLTVL.

The V call is TRBV18, the J call TRBJ1-3; 9 bases line up with TRBD1. The CDR3 is 15 residues long. The germline gives CDR1 KGHSH, CDR2 LQKENI. Losses at the gene ends were 6 bases for V and 4 bases for J; bases not matched to a gene: 7. The CDR3 is CASSEQGAHGNTIYF. The CDR3 DNA follows: TGTGCCAGCTCGGAACAGGGGGCTCACGGAAACACCATATATTTT.

This chain connects TRBV27 to TRBJ2-7; 13 bases are a match to TRBD2. V was clipped by 8 bases and J by 4 bases; unmatched bases: 2. The CDR3 totals 13 residues. The germline V gene encodes CDR1 MNHEY and CDR2 SMNVEV (reference sequence). CDR3 sequence: CASGLAGEYEQYF. The CDR3, as DNA: TGTGCCAGCGGACTAGCGGGAGAGTACGAGCAGTACTTC.

This clone came up many times. The CDR3 region is CASSSGQSYEQYF. The CDR3 region has the DNA TGTGCCAGCAGCTCGGGTCAATCCTACGAGCAGTACTTC. This sequence joins TRBV5-4 and TRBJ2-7; D gene uncertain. This CDR3 has 13 residues. Germline-derived CDR1 and CDR2 are SGHNT and YYREEE (reference sequence). V gave up 3 bases and J gave up 1 base, with 8 bases separating them.

This clone counts as medium-sized. The V gene is TRBV5-4, the J gene TRBJ1-2, with 7 bases matching TRBD1. CDR1 and CDR2 (germline): SGHNT, YYREEE (reference sequence). CDR3 length equals 13 residues. Unmatched junction bases numbered 8, after V lost 4 bases and J lost 8 bases. In DNA, the CDR3 is TGTGCCAGCAGCACCGGACAGGCTTGGGGCTACACCTTC. Its protein product is CASSTGQAWGYTF.

V is TRBV3-1 (or the pseudogene TRBV3-2) and J is TRBJ1-2; D is unclear. Germline V lookup: CDR1 LGHDT, CDR2 YNNKEL (reference sequence). CDR3 length: 15 residues. Trimming shortened V by 1 base and J by 6 bases, and 15 bases separated the two germline ends. CDR3: CASSQASARRDGYTF. CDR3 DNA: TGTGCCAGCAGCCAAGCCTCCGCGAGGAGGGATGGCTACACCTTC.

The chain combines TRBV9 with TRBJ1-5, with D possibly being TRBD1 (6 bases). This CDR3 comprises 13 residues. V was cut by 7 bases and J by 5 bases, with 13 bases left in between. CDR1 SGDLS and CDR2 YYNGEE come from the germline V gene. The CDR3 loop is CASGSGGHQPQHF. The CDR3, as DNA: TGTGCCAGCGGTAGCGGGGGCCATCAGCCCCAGCATTTT. The entire variable domain, with the rest obtained from reference TRBV9 and TRBJ1-5, is as follows: DSGVTQTPKHLITATGQRVTLRCSPRSGDLSVYWYQQSLDQGLQFLIQYYNGEERAKGNILERFSAQQFPDLHSELNLSSLELGDSALYFCASGSGGHQPQHFGDGTRLSIL.

V is TRBV30 and J is TRBJ2-7; a weak D match, TRBD2 (5 bases). The V and J ends lost 4 bases and 0 bases respectively, with 16 bases between them. CDR1 GTSNPN and CDR2 SVGIG come from the germline V gene (reference sequence). CDR3 length equals 15 residues. DNA of the CDR3: TGTGCCTGGAAACGTCAGAGGGCGAGCTCCTACGAGCAGTACTTC. Translated, it gives CAWKRQRASSYEQYF. The variable domain in full, completed from reference TRBV30 and TRBJ2-7, reads SQTIHQWPATLVQPVGSPLSLECTVEGTSNPNLYWYRQAAGRGLQLLFYSVGIGQISSEVPQNLSASRPQDRQFILSSKKLLLSDSGFYLCAWKRQRASSYEQYFGPGTRLTVT.